This T cell receptor beta chain was sequenced in a study of blood T cell repertoires in COVID-19. Study background: Sources were T cells, B-cell-depleted T cells, or PBMCs; the material itself was cDNA or gDNA.

In the authors' methods: Reference gene primer amplification in the assay estimated nucleated cell counts. Libraries were prepared by immunoSEQ multiplex PCR; TCRdb keeps only in-frame clonotypes and omits some of them. From that table come the V and J calls and clone size; the DNA was used to work out D and trimming. Among some 90,000 clones listed, around three quarters were seen once. This CDR3 contains 18 residues. V was clipped by 2 bases and J by 1 base; unmatched bases: 12. The germline CDR1 and CDR2 sequences are SGHTA and FQGNSA. The source of this sequence is a woman between 65 and 79 years old with acute or convalescent COVID-19. This chain uses TRBV7-2 with TRBJ1-1, with 8 nucleotides matching TRBD1. The specimen sequenced was peripheral blood. In DNA form, the CDR3 reads TGTGCCAGCAGCTTACGGTCTCCCCGACAGGGGACGAACACTGAAGCTTTCTTT. It is translated as CASSLRSPRQGTNTEAFF.